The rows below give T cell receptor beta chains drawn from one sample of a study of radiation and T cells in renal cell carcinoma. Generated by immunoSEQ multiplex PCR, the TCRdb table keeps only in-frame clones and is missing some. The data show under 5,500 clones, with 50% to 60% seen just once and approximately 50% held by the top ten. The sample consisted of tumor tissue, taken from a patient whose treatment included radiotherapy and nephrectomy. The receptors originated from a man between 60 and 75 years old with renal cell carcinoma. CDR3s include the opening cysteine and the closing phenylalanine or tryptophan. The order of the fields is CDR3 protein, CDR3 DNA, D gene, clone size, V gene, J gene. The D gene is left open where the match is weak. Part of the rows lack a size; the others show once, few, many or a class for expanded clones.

CASSRYEREGETQYF	TGCGCCAGCAGCCGGTATGAGCGGGAGGGGGAGACCCAGTACTTC	TRBD2	-	TRBV5-1	TRBJ2-5
CASSLGTTNEQYF	TGTGCCAGCAGCTTAGGGACTACGAACGAGCAGTACTTC	-	medium-sized	TRBV7-9	TRBJ2-7
CASSDPSGWATNEQFF	TGTGCCAGCAGTGACCCAAGCGGGTGGGCAACCAATGAGCAGTTCTTC	-	few	TRBV6-1	TRBJ2-1
CASRDRYTEAFF	TGTGCCAGCAGGGACCGGTACACTGAAGCTTTCTTT	-	-	TRBV6-5	TRBJ1-1
CASSLPPGTSGLQETQYF	TGTGCCAGCAGCTTACCTCCCGGGACTAGCGGGCTACAAGAGACCCAGTACTTC	TRBD2	once	TRBV7-2	TRBJ2-5
CASSLIVASYEQYF	TGCGCCAGCAGCCTGATAGTAGCGTCTTACGAGCAGTACTTC	-	-	TRBV5-1	TRBJ2-7
CASSELRLDFYEQYF	TGCGCCAGCAGTGAACTAAGACTAGATTTCTACGAGCAGTACTTC	-	-	TRBV10-2	TRBJ2-7
CASSPPLQWGGYTF	TGTGCCAGCTCACCACCCCTCCAGTGGGGTGGCTACACCTTC	-	-	TRBV18	TRBJ1-2
CASSLLWGTGANVLTF	TGTGCCAGCAGTTTACTATGGGGGACTGGGGCCAACGTCCTGACTTTC	-	few	TRBV27	TRBJ2-6
CASSPGSSGNTIYF	TGTGCCAGCAGCCCAGGGTCCTCTGGAAACACCATATATTTT	-	-	TRBV7-2	TRBJ1-3
CSVAGWQGGELFF	TGCAGCGTTGCAGGGTGGCAAGGCGGGGAGCTGTTTTTT	-	-	TRBV29-1	TRBJ2-2
CASSLGGNTYEQYF	TGTGCCAGCAGCTTGGGGGGCAACACCTACGAGCAGTACTTC	-	-	TRBV5-6	TRBJ2-7
CASSPDSRRDTEAFF	TGTGCCAGCTCCCCAGATTCCCGAAGGGACACTGAAGCTTTCTTT	-	-	TRBV18	TRBJ1-1
CASSPGGVWGETQYF	TGTGCCAGCAGCCCCGGGGGTGTGTGGGGAGAGACCCAGTACTTC	-	-	TRBV4-2	TRBJ2-5
CAGGRGHGEKLFF	TGTGCCGGGGGCAGGGGGCACGGTGAAAAACTGTTTTTT	TRBD1	-	TRBV30	TRBJ1-4
CASRVSNEQYF	TGCGCCAGCAGGGTTTCAAACGAGCAGTACTTC	-	-	TRBV5-1	TRBJ2-7
CASSGGLTYEQYF	TGTGCCAGCAGTGGGGGTCTTACCTACGAGCAGTACTTC	-	medium-sized	TRBV2	TRBJ2-7
CASSYLTGVAGYTF	TGTGCCAGCAGTTACCTGACAGGGGTAGCTGGCTACACCTTC	TRBD1	-	TRBV6-5	TRBJ1-2
CASSTQGSYTEAFF	TGTGCCAGCAGTACTCAAGGGTCTTACACTGAAGCTTTCTTT	-	few	TRBV27	TRBJ1-1
CAISEIRVDTEAFF	TGTGCCATCAGTGAGATTCGGGTCGACACTGAAGCTTTCTTT	-	-	TRBV10-3	TRBJ1-1
CASSLPGIYQPQHF	TGTGCCAGCAGCTTGCCAGGGATTTATCAGCCCCAGCATTTT	-	-	TRBV7-9	TRBJ1-5
CASSRVTNMNTEAFF	TGTGCCAGTAGTCGCGTCACAAACATGAACACTGAAGCTTTCTTT	-	-	TRBV19	TRBJ1-1
CASSLSAGAGANVLTF	TGTGCCAGCAGCTTATCCGCCGGGGCTGGGGCCAACGTCCTGACTTTC	-	few	TRBV7-3	TRBJ2-6
CASSFGAGRETQYF	TGTGCCAGCAGCTTCGGCGCGGGAAGGGAGACCCAGTACTTC	-	once	TRBV11-2	TRBJ2-5
CASDPGGRNYGYTF	TGTGCCAGTGACCCAGGGGGACGTAACTATGGCTACACCTTC	TRBD1	-	TRBV19	TRBJ1-2
CATSNLQGALTFF	TGTGCCACCAGCAACTTACAGGGGGCGCTAACTTTCTTT	TRBD1	-	TRBV15	TRBJ1-1
CASTPDSPRETQYF	TGTGCCAGCACCCCGGACAGCCCGAGGGAGACCCAGTACTTC	-	-	TRBV7-2	TRBJ2-5
CAWSVRDRGIYEQYF	TGTGCCTGGAGTGTAAGGGACAGGGGGATCTACGAGCAGTACTTC	TRBD1	few	TRBV30	TRBJ2-7
CASSLRAANTIYF	TGTGCCAGCAGTTTGAGAGCCGCGAACACCATATATTTT	-	few	TRBV28	TRBJ1-3
CAWSVLADSYEQYF	TGTGCCTGGAGTGTACTAGCGGACTCCTACGAGCAGTACTTC	TRBD2	once	TRBV30	TRBJ2-7
CASSLRGTEAFF	TGTGCCAGCAGCCTTAGGGGCACTGAAGCTTTCTTT	-	-	TRBV5-6	TRBJ1-1
CASIPEKQYEQYF	TGTGCCAGCATCCCCGAGAAGCAATACGAGCAGTACTTC	-	few	TRBV9	TRBJ2-7
CSVELYYGYTF	TGCAGCGTTGAACTTTACTATGGCTACACCTTC	-	-	TRBV29-1	TRBJ1-2
CASSLVFRGNYGYTF	TGTGCCAGCAGCTTAGTTTTTAGAGGGAACTATGGCTACACCTTC	-	once	TRBV5-2	TRBJ1-2
CATSRDGRASYNSPLHF	TGTGCCACCAGCAGGGACGGCCGGGCTTCCTATAATTCACCCCTCCACTTT	-	-	TRBV15	TRBJ1-6
CASSSGTYEQYF	TGTGCCAGCAGCTCCGGGACCTACGAGCAGTACTTC	-	once	TRBV6-5	TRBJ2-7
CASSQVQGRADTQYF	TGCGCCAGCAGCCAAGTACAGGGTCGGGCAGATACGCAGTATTTT	-	medium-sized	TRBV4-1	TRBJ2-3
CAISETRYPGELFF	TGTGCCATCAGTGAGACTAGATATCCCGGGGAGCTGTTTTTT	-	-	TRBV10-3	TRBJ2-2
CAWSVGGRTEAFF	TGTGCCTGGAGTGTTGGGGGTCGGACTGAAGCTTTCTTT	-	-	TRBV30	TRBJ1-1
CASRDSGGDYEQYF	TGTGCCAGTAGGGACTCAGGAGGGGACTACGAGCAGTACTTC	-	-	TRBV19	TRBJ2-7
CAWNGGRFQPQHF	TGTGCCTGGAATGGGGGGCGGTTCCAGCCCCAGCATTTT	-	-	TRBV30	TRBJ1-5
CAISLGNTEAFF	TGTGCCATCAGTTTGGGGAACACTGAAGCTTTCTTT	-	few	TRBV10-3	TRBJ1-1
CASSSSMDGYTF	TGCGCCAGCAGCTCGTCGATGGATGGCTACACCTTC	-	medium-sized	TRBV5-1	TRBJ1-2
CASSYSNLAGSGELFF	TGTGCCAGCAGTTACTCGAACCTAGCGGGATCCGGGGAGCTGTTTTTT	TRBD2	-	TRBV6-5	TRBJ2-2
CAISETGTANTEAFF	TGTGCCATCAGTGAGACCGGGACAGCCAACACTGAAGCTTTCTTT	TRBD1	few	TRBV10-3	TRBJ1-1
CAWSRGDLYNSPLHF	TGTGCCTGGAGTAGAGGGGATCTTTATAATTCACCCCTCCACTTT	-	-	TRBV30	TRBJ1-6
CASSLRGSGNTIYF	TGTGCCAGCAGCTTGAGGGGATCTGGAAACACCATATATTTT	-	-	TRBV5-6	TRBJ1-3
CASTSSNQPQHF	TGTGCCAGCACCTCGAGCAATCAGCCCCAGCATTTT	-	-	TRBV21-1	TRBJ1-5
CASSDAGTAKKEAFF	TGTGCCAGCAGTGACGCCGGGACGGCCAAAAAAGAAGCTTTCTTT	-	-	TRBV25-1	TRBJ1-1